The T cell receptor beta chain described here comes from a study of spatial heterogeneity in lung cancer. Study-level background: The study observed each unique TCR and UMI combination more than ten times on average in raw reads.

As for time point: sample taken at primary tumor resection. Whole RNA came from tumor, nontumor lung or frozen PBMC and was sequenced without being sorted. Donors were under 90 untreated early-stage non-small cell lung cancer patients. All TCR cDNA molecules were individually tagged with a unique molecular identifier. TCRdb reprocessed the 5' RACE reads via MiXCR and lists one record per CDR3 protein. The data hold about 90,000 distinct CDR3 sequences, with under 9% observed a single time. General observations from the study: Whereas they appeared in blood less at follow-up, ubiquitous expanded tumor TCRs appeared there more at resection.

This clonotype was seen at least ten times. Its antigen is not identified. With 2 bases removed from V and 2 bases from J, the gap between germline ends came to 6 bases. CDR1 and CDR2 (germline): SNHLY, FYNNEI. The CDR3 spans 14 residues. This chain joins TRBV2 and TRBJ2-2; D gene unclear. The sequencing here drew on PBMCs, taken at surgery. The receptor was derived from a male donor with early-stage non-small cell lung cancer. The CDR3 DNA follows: TGTGCCAGCAGTGAAAGAGCTAACACCGGGGAGCTGTTTTTT. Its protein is CASSERANTGELFF. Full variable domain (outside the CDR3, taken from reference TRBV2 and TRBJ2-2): EPEVTQTPSHQVTQMGQEVILRCVPISNHLYFYWYRQILGQKVEFLVSFYNNEISEKSEIFDDQFSVERPDGSNFTLKIRSTKLEDSAMYFCASSERANTGELFFGEGSRLTVL.